One sample yielded the 20 T cell receptor beta chains listed below, sequenced in a study of shared clonotypes between healthy human individuals. Clones were sequenced by immunoSEQ multiplex PCR, and TCRdb holds only the in-frame ones, with some missing. The profile covers millions of clones, with around 96% appearing a single time and around 1.1% taken by the ten largest. Naive-designated CD8 cells lacked CD45RO, were positively enriched for CCR7, and omitted terminally differentiated effector memory CD45RA+ cells. Material: naive CD8+ T cells sorted from blood. These receptors were obtained from a man younger than 30 in good health.

The chain couples TRBV13 to TRBJ1-1; tentatively, D is TRBD1 (6 bases). The CDR3 is 17 residues long. Per germline, CDR1 PRHDT and CDR2 FYEKMQ (reference sequence). Trimming took 2 bases from V and 1 from J, leaving 17 bases between them. CDR3 bases: TGTGCCAGCAGCTTACCCCTTTGGGGGCAGGCGAACACTGAAGCTTTCTTT. This translates into CASSLPLWGQANTEAFF.

J is TRBJ2-7 and V is TRBV6-5; no clear D gene. The germline V gene has CDR1 MNHEY and CDR2 SVGAGI. The V gene lost 6 bases and the J gene lost 7 bases, with 16 bases spanning the gap. This CDR3 contains 13 residues. The CDR3, as DNA: TGTGCCAGCAGCCCCCGTGGCGGTAGAGAGCAGTACTTC. Translating gives CASSPRGGREQYF.

This chain joins TRBV19 and TRBJ2-7, with D unresolved. V gave up 3 bases and J gave up 2 bases, with 8 bases separating them. Germline assignment: CDR1 LNHDA and CDR2 SQIVND (reference sequence). The CDR3 extends over 13 amino acids. CDR3 in amino acids: CASSMRLPYEQYF. The CDR3 region has the DNA TGTGCCAGTAGTATGAGATTACCCTACGAGCAGTACTTC.

The chain combines TRBV18 with TRBJ1-1, with D uncertain. V lost 2 bases and J 3 bases, leaving 13 bases between the germline ends. Germline CDR1 and CDR2: KGHSH and LQKENI. This CDR3 is 15 amino acids long. CDR3 nucleotides: TGTGCCAGCTCACCAATCGGAGGCGGGGACACTGAAGCTTTCTTT. Encoded protein: CASSPIGGGDTEAFF.

J is TRBJ2-7 and V is TRBV13, with D possibly called TRBD1 or TRBD2 (5 bases each). Trimming left V 6 bases short and J 2 bases short, with 20 bases between. This CDR3 contains 16 residues. Germline CDR1 reads PRHDT; CDR2 reads FYEKMQ (reference sequence). The chain's CDR3 is CASSWDESGTAYEQYF. Written as DNA, the CDR3 is TGTGCCAGCAGTTGGGACGAGTCGGGGACCGCCTACGAGCAGTACTTC.

V usage is TRBV7-9 and J usage is TRBJ2-7, with 9 bases matching TRBD1. This CDR3 spans 16 amino acids. Germline V gene data show CDR1 as SEHNR and CDR2 as FQNEAQ (reference sequence). V lost 3 bases, J lost 4 bases, and 10 bases stayed unmatched. In nucleotides, the CDR3 is TGTGCCAGCAGCTTTACCGGGACAGGGATTTATTACGAGCAGTACTTC. Translating gives CASSFTGTGIYYEQYF.

The chain links TRBV10-1 to TRBJ2-2; D is perhaps TRBD1 or TRBD2 (5 bases each). This CDR3 is 17 amino acids long. V was clipped by 3 bases and J by 2 bases, with 16 bases between them. The germline gives CDR1 WNHNN, CDR2 SYGVQD (reference sequence). The CDR3: CASSDLPGTENTGELFF. The DNA of the CDR3 is TGCGCCAGCAGTGACCTACCAGGGACCGAAAACACCGGGGAGCTGTTTTTT.

The J gene is TRBJ1-5, the V gene TRBV4-1; perhaps TRBD1 as D (6 bases). The CDR3 is made up of 15 amino acids. The germline CDR1 and CDR2 sequences are MGHRA and YSYEKL. V lost 1 base to trimming and J lost 2 bases, with 9 bases between them. The CDR3 loop reads CASSQGAGGNQPQHF. CDR3 DNA: TGCGCCAGCAGCCAAGGGGCAGGGGGCAATCAGCCCCAGCATTTT.

The chain uses TRBV7-9 and TRBJ2-7, with no clear D. Looked up from germline, CDR1 is SEHNR and CDR2 is FQNEAQ (reference sequence). Trimming left V 5 bases short and J 4 bases short, with 15 bases between. CDR3 length equals 14 residues. Here the CDR3 reads CASSTRIGIYEQYF. CDR3 sequence (DNA): TGTGCCAGCAGCACCCGAATAGGAATTTACGAGCAGTACTTC. Complete variable domain (other parts from reference TRBV7-9 and TRBJ2-7): DTGVSQNPRHKITKRGQNVTFRCDPISEHNRLYWYRQTLGQGPEFLTYFQNEAQLEKSRLLSDRFSAERPKGSFSTLEIQRTEQGDSAMYLCASSTRIGIYEQYFGPGTRLTVT.

The chain employs TRBV30 and TRBJ1-1; a weak D match, TRBD1 (5 bases). The CDR3 consists of 14 residues. The V gene lost 2 bases and the J gene lost 1 base, with 11 bases spanning the gap. Germline V gene lookup returns CDR1 GTSNPN and CDR2 SVGIG (reference sequence). Written as DNA, the CDR3 is TGTGCCTGGAGTTGGGGGGGGTCGAACACTGAAGCTTTCTTT. Translated: CAWSWGGSNTEAFF.

In nucleotides, the CDR3 is TGTGCCTGGAATGAAGGACAGGGTACCCACTTT. This encodes CAWNEGQGTHF. The chain has TRBV30 and TRBJ1-6, with 8 bases matching TRBD1. The germline V gene has CDR1 GTSNPN and CDR2 SVGIG (reference sequence). V lost 4 bases to trimming and J lost 18 bases; unmatched junction nucleotides: 8. This CDR3 is 11 amino acids long.

The chain couples TRBV27 to TRBJ2-3, with D tentatively TRBD2 (5 bases). This CDR3 spans 15 amino acids. Germline CDR1 MNHEY, CDR2 SMNVEV (reference sequence). V lost 6 bases and J 6 bases, leaving 19 bases between the germline ends. The CDR3 is CASSERSRRSDTQYF. As DNA, the CDR3 is TGTGCCAGCAGCGAACGGTCCCGGAGGTCGGATACGCAGTATTTT.

The chain has TRBV4-1 and TRBJ1-6; D remains unclear. This CDR3 is 13 amino acids long. CDR1 is MGHRA, CDR2 YSYEKL, per germline. V lost 0 bases and J 10 bases, leaving 7 bases between the germline ends. The CDR3 protein is CASSQDQGSPLHF. For the CDR3, the DNA is TGCGCCAGCAGCCAAGATCAAGGGTCACCCCTCCACTTT.

The chain combines TRBV5-8 with TRBJ2-4; 9 nucleotides match TRBD1. Per germline, CDR1 SGHTS and CDR2 YDEGEE. V dropped 7 bases and J dropped 14; count of bases not matched to a gene: 22. This CDR3 has 16 amino acids. The CDR3 DNA is TGTGCCAGCGACTGGGACCTACAGGGGGCGAAAGCTAGAAAGTACTTC. Amino acids: CASDWDLQGAKARKYF.

J is TRBJ2-1 and V is TRBV19; the match to TRBD2 covers 11 bases. With V trimmed by 5 bases and J by 5 bases, 17 bases remained unmatched. Per the germline V gene, CDR1 is LNHDA and CDR2 is SQIVND (reference sequence). The CDR3 is made up of 19 amino acids. As DNA, the CDR3 is TGTGCCAGTAGTTTCCATCAGAGTTGGACTAGCGGGCCCGACAATGAGCAGTTCTTC. Protein: CASSFHQSWTSGPDNEQFF. The full variable domain, completed using reference TRBV19 and TRBJ2-1, is DGGITQSPKYLFRKEGQNVTLSCEQNLNHDAMYWYRQDPGQGLRLIYYSQIVNDFQKGDIAEGYSVSREKKESFPLTVTSAQKNPTAFYLCASSFHQSWTSGPDNEQFFGPGTRLTVL.

The gene calls are TRBV7-6 and TRBJ2-1, with D possibly being TRBD2 (5 bases). Germline V CDR1 and CDR2: SGHVS, FNYEAQ. V was clipped by 6 bases and J by 3 bases, with 18 bases between them. The CDR3 is 16 amino acids. Here the CDR3 DNA reads TGTGCCAGCAGTGACGGGGATCGTTCGTACTACAATGAGCAGTTCTTC. It is translated as CASSDGDRSYYNEQFF.

In regard to this clone: This sample also contains other DNA sequences that code for the same CDR3. This chain uses TRBV5-6 with TRBJ2-7; D is unclear. V lost 0 bases to trimming and J lost 2 bases, with 3 bases between them. Per the germline V gene, CDR1 is SGHDT and CDR2 is YYEEEE. The CDR3 contains 12 residues. As DNA, the CDR3 is TGTGCCAGCAGCTTGGTCGCCTACGAGCAGTACTTC. Translating gives CASSLVAYEQYF.

The chain couples TRBV5-8 to TRBJ2-2; D perhaps matches TRBD1 (5 bases). Looked up from germline, CDR1 is SGHTS and CDR2 is YDEGEE. The CDR3 totals 15 residues. Between the trimmed V and J ends, which lost 1 base and 2 bases, there was a span of 9 bases. The DNA for the CDR3 is TGTGCCAGCAGCTTGAGGGGTGATAACACCGGGGAGCTGTTTTTT. Translating it yields CASSLRGDNTGELFF.

This rearrangement joins TRBV7-9 to TRBJ2-7, with D possibly being TRBD1 or TRBD2 (5 bases each). The CDR3 is made up of 14 amino acids. The germline gives CDR1 SEHNR, CDR2 FQNEAQ (reference sequence). Trimming pared 7 bases from V and 3 bases from J, leaving 16 bases between. The CDR3 sequence: CASTPPGTFYEQYF. The CDR3 coding sequence is TGTGCCAGCACCCCCCCCGGGACCTTCTACGAGCAGTACTTC.

This chain links TRBV5-6 with TRBJ2-1; the D gene is possibly TRBD2 (5 bases). The CDR3 extends over 11 amino acids. Germline V gene data show CDR1 as SGHDT and CDR2 as YYEEEE. The germline V and J ends were trimmed by 1 base and 13 bases, with 9 bases remaining between them. The CDR3 region is CASSLTRVQFF. The CDR3 DNA follows: TGTGCCAGCAGCTTGACGCGGGTTCAGTTCTTC.